A selection of T cell receptor beta chains follows, all from one sample in a study of early stage breast cancer tumors. The repertoire was sequenced with immunoSEQ multiplex PCR; TCRdb's copy has only in-frame clones and lacks some. The profile covers approximately 48,000 clones, with about 90% appearing a single time and less than 5% taken by the ten largest. Material for sequencing was blood. The receptors stem from a person aged 70 to 85 with breast cancer. Both conserved end residues are part of each CDR3. Fields, in order: V gene, clone size, D gene, CDR3 length, J gene, CDR3 protein, CDR3 DNA. D genes are given only for firm matches. The listing skips clone size in some rows; elsewhere it reads once, few, many or a size class.

TRBV11-3	-	TRBD2	15	TRBJ2-1	CASSPTSDSYNEQFF	TGTGCCAGCAGCCCTACTAGCGACTCCTACAATGAGCAGTTCTTC
TRBV9	-	-	15	TRBJ2-4	CASSPGLLAKNIQYF	TGTGCCAGCAGCCCAGGGCTACTAGCCAAAAACATTCAGTACTTC
TRBV30	few	-	11	TRBJ1-2	CAWYDGGGYTF	TGTGCCTGGTACGACGGGGGGGGCTACACCTTC
TRBV10-3	-	TRBD1	14	TRBJ1-2	CAISGTGGRYGYTF	TGTGCCATCAGTGGTACAGGGGGGCGCTATGGCTACACCTTC
TRBV5-5	once	-	15	TRBJ1-6	CASSVLGTYNSPLHF	TGTGCCAGCAGCGTGTTGGGGACTTATAATTCACCCCTCCACTTT
TRBV6-5	-	TRBD2	15	TRBJ2-3	CASSRLAGVPDTQYF	TGTGCCAGCAGTCGACTAGCGGGAGTGCCAGATACGCAGTATTTT
TRBV27	-	TRBD1	14	TRBJ2-3	CASSTTGGADTQYF	TGTGCCAGCAGTACTACAGGGGGCGCAGATACGCAGTATTTT
TRBV12-2	few	-	14	TRBJ1-5	CASRPTGGNQPQHF	TGTGCAAGTCGCCCAACAGGGGGCAATCAGCCCCAGCATTTT
TRBV28	-	-	15	TRBJ1-1	CASSSPTGMNTEAFF	TGTGCCAGCAGTTCCCCGACAGGTATGAACACTGAAGCTTTCTTT
TRBV4-2	-	TRBD2	17	TRBJ2-7	CASSQATRSGRFYEQYF	TGTGCCAGCAGCCAAGCAACCCGAAGCGGGAGGTTCTACGAGCAGTACTTC
TRBV7-2	-	TRBD1	14	TRBJ2-5	CASSSRTGTETQYF	TGTGCCAGCAGCTCTAGGACAGGGACAGAGACCCAGTACTTC
TRBV18	-	-	14	TRBJ2-7	CASSQSPSPGVQYF	TGTGCCAGCTCACAAAGTCCATCCCCCGGGGTGCAGTACTTC
TRBV4-1	once	TRBD1	16	TRBJ1-1	CASSQDKGGPRSEAFF	TGCGCCAGCAGCCAAGACAAAGGGGGCCCCCGCTCTGAAGCTTTCTTT
TRBV2	once	TRBD1	14	TRBJ1-2	CASSLGQGAIGYTF	TGTGCCAGCAGTTTGGGACAGGGGGCGATTGGCTACACCTTC
TRBV2	-	-	15	TRBJ2-3	CASSRGLENTDTQYF	TGTGCCAGCAGTCGTGGACTGGAGAACACAGATACGCAGTATTTT
TRBV7-2	-	TRBD2	15	TRBJ2-5	CASSLAASGQETQYF	TGTGCCAGCAGCTTAGCGGCTAGCGGCCAAGAGACCCAGTACTTC
TRBV18	once	-	13	TRBJ2-5	CASSPPSEETQYF	TGTGCCAGCTCACCACCTTCAGAAGAGACCCAGTACTTC
TRBV5-1	-	TRBD1	15	TRBJ2-7	CASSPSVGGGYEQYF	TGCGCCAGCAGCCCTTCGGTAGGGGGCGGCTACGAGCAGTACTTC
TRBV9	-	-	15	TRBJ1-1	CASSWAPQMNTEAFF	TGTGCCAGCAGCTGGGCTCCCCAGATGAACACTGAAGCTTTCTTT
TRBV18	few	TRBD1	14	TRBJ1-2	CASSPGQGAYGYTF	TGTGCCAGCTCACCAGGACAGGGGGCCTATGGCTACACCTTC
TRBV5-1	-	TRBD1	13	TRBJ1-2	CASSAETGYGYTF	TGCGCCAGCAGCGCCGAGACAGGGTACGGCTACACCTTC
TRBV11-2	-	-	12	TRBJ1-4	CASSQGGGKLFF	TGTGCCAGCAGCCAGGGAGGGGGAAAACTGTTTTTT
TRBV7-9	-	-	15	TRBJ1-1	CASSSDRHLYTEAFF	TGTGCCAGCAGCTCGGATAGACATTTATACACTGAAGCTTTCTTT
TRBV10-3	-	-	13	TRBJ1-2	CAISEWEGDGYTF	TGTGCCATCAGTGAGTGGGAAGGGGATGGCTACACCTTC
TRBV6-1	-	-	15	TRBJ2-3	CASSDSGTGTDTQYF	TGTGCCAGCAGTGATTCAGGGACTGGCACAGATACGCAGTATTTT
TRBV5-1	-	TRBD2	18	TRBJ2-7	CASSLPNETSGNSYEQYF	TGCGCCAGCAGCCTCCCAAACGAGACTAGCGGCAACTCCTACGAGCAGTACTTC
TRBV7-2	-	-	15	TRBJ2-5	CASSLRGGAMETQYF	TGTGCCAGCAGCCTAAGAGGGGGGGCCATGGAGACCCAGTACTTC
TRBV13	-	TRBD1	15	TRBJ2-7	CASSVDRGSSDEQYF	TGTGCCAGCAGCGTTGACAGGGGTTCGTCTGACGAGCAGTACTTC
TRBV4-3	-	TRBD2	18	TRBJ2-5	CASSQDRVAGAPGETQYF	TGCGCCAGCAGCCAAGATCGAGTAGCGGGGGCCCCGGGGGAGACCCAGTACTTC
TRBV5-1	once	TRBD1	14	TRBJ1-6	CASRRDRNNSPLHF	TGCGCCAGCAGACGGGACAGGAATAATTCACCCCTCCACTTT
TRBV2	-	-	13	TRBJ1-4	CASKRESNEKLFF	TGTGCCAGCAAGAGAGAATCTAATGAAAAACTGTTTTTT
TRBV7-2	-	TRBD1	15	TRBJ1-5	CASSPMTGGNQPQHF	TGTGCCAGCAGCCCGATGACAGGGGGCAATCAGCCCCAGCATTTT
TRBV27	-	TRBD1	14	TRBJ2-7	CASSPMGQVYEQYF	TGTGCCAGCAGTCCTATGGGACAGGTTTACGAGCAGTACTTC
TRBV7-4	once	-	16	TRBJ2-7	CASSLGTAGDSYEQYF	TGTGCCAGCAGCTTAGGTACAGCGGGTGATTCCTACGAGCAGTACTTC
TRBV10-3	-	TRBD1	13	TRBJ2-7	CAISEQGAYEQYF	TGTGCCATCAGTGAACAGGGGGCCTACGAGCAGTACTTC
TRBV7-9	once	-	15	TRBJ2-3	CASSSLGDSTDTQYF	TGTGCCAGCAGCTCCCTGGGAGACAGCACAGATACGCAGTATTTT
TRBV10-3	-	TRBD1	16	TRBJ1-1	CATWLGTGGSGTEAFF	TGTGCCACCTGGTTGGGGACAGGGGGCTCAGGCACTGAAGCTTTCTTT
TRBV4-2	-	TRBD2	17	TRBJ2-5	CASSQDTSGGFQETQYF	TGTGCCAGCAGCCAAGATACTAGCGGGGGGTTCCAAGAGACCCAGTACTTC
TRBV10-1	-	-	14	TRBJ2-5	CASSDGGYQETQYF	TGCGCCAGCAGTGATGGAGGATACCAAGAGACCCAGTACTTC
TRBV10-1	-	TRBD2	15	TRBJ2-1	CASSDPAGGYNEQFF	TGCGCCAGCAGTGATCCAGCGGGAGGGTACAATGAGCAGTTCTTC
TRBV10-3	-	-	13	TRBJ1-2	CAISEGSNYGYTF	TGTGCCATCAGTGAGGGCAGTAACTATGGCTACACCTTC
TRBV19	-	-	16	TRBJ1-4	CASSISPRGADEKLFF	TGTGCCAGTAGTATTTCCCCCAGGGGAGCGGATGAAAAACTGTTTTTT
TRBV4-1	-	-	15	TRBJ1-6	CASSQQALSPSPLHF	TGCGCCAGCAGCCAACAGGCACTTAGTCCATCACCCCTCCACTTT
TRBV6-5	-	-	15	TRBJ2-3	CASSSGAPFSDTQYF	TGTGCCAGCAGTTCGGGTGCCCCGTTCTCAGATACGCAGTATTTT
TRBV11-2	-	-	13	TRBJ2-2	CASNPGWAGELFF	TGTGCCAGCAACCCAGGGTGGGCCGGGGAGCTGTTTTTT
TRBV5-1	-	TRBD1	16	TRBJ2-7	CASSSNPDRGQVEQYF	TGCGCCAGCAGCTCAAACCCGGACAGGGGGCAGGTCGAGCAGTACTTC
TRBV11-2	-	TRBD1	16	TRBJ1-3	CASRLIRGRTGNTIYF	TGTGCCAGCCGGTTGATCAGGGGGCGGACTGGAAACACCATATATTTT
TRBV6-1	-	TRBD2	15	TRBJ2-5	CASSQRTSGGETQYF	TGTGCCAGCAGTCAACGGACTAGCGGGGGGGAGACCCAGTACTTC
TRBV7-7	few	TRBD1	16	TRBJ2-3	CASSLGSGTGTDTQYF	TGTGCCAGCAGCTTAGGCTCCGGGACAGGCACAGATACGCAGTATTTT
TRBV7-9	-	TRBD1	14	TRBJ2-1	CASSVRQGWDEQFF	TGTGCCAGCAGCGTCCGACAGGGTTGGGATGAGCAGTTCTTC
TRBV7-9	-	-	17	TRBJ2-1	CASSSMDSSSSYNEQFF	TGTGCCAGCAGCTCGATGGACTCTTCGAGCTCCTACAATGAGCAGTTCTTC
TRBV6-6	-	-	14	TRBJ1-3	CASSLTGLGNTIYF	TGTGCCAGCAGCCTTACAGGGTTGGGAAACACCATATATTTT